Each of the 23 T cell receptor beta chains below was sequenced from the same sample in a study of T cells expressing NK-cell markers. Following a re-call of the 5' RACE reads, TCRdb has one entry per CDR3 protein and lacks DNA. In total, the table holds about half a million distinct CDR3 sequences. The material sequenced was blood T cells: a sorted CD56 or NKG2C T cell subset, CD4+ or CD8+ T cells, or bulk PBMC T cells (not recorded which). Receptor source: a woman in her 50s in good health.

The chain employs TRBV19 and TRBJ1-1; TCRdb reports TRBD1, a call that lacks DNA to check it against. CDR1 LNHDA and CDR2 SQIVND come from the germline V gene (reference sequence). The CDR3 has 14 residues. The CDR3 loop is CASSESGQFPEAFF.

The CDR3 is CASERVAYNEQFF. The chain combines TRBV12-3 or TRBV12-4 with TRBJ2-1; lacking DNA, the TRBD2 call made by TCRdb goes unchecked. The CDR3 has 13 amino acids.

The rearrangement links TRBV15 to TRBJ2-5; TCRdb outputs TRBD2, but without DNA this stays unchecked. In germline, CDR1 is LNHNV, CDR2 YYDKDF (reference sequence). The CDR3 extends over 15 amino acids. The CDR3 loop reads CATSRDYSGTETQYF.

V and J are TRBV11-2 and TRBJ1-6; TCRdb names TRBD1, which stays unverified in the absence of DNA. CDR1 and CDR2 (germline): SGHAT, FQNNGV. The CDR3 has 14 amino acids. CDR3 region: CASSLAQGESPLHF.

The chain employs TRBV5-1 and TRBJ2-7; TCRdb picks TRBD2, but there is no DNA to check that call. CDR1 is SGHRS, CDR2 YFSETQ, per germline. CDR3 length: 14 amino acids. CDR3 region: CASSLGTRGHEQYF.

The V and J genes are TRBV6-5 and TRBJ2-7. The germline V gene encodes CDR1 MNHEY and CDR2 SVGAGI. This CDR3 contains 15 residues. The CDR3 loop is CASSYSGPRLDEQYF.

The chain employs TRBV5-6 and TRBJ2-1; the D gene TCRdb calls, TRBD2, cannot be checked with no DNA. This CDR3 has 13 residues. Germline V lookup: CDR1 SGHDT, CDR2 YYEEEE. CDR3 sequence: CASSFTSGGEQFF. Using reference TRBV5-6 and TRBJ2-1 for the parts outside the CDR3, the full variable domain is DAGVTQSPTHLIKTRGQQVTLRCSPKSGHDTVSWYQQALGQGPQFIFQYYEEEERQRGNFPDRFSGHQFPNYSSELNVNALLLGDSALYLCASSFTSGGEQFFGPGTRLTVL.

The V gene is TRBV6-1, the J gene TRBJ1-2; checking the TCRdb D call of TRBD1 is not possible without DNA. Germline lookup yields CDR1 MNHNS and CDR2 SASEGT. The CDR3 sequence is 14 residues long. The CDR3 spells CASRGGQTNYGYTF.

CDR3 protein: CASSLAFVVHEQFF. The chain joins TRBV5-1 to TRBJ2-1; with no DNA, the TCRdb D assignment of TRBD1 cannot be verified. Per germline, CDR1 SGHRS and CDR2 YFSETQ. This CDR3 spans 14 amino acids.

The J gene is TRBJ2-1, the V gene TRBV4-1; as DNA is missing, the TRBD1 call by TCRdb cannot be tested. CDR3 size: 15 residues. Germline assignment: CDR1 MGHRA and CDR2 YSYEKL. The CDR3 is CASSQTGTADNEQFF.

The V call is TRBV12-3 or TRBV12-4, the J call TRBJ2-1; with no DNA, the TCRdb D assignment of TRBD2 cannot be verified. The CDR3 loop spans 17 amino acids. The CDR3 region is CASSGTSGLSSYNEQFF.

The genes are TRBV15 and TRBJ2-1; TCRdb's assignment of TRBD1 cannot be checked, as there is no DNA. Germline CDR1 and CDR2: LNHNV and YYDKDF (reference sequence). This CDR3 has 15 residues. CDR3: CATSRGGGGGNKQFF.

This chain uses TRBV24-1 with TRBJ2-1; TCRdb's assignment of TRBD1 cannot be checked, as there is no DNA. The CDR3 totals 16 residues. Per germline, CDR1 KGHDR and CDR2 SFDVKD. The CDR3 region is CATSDRGQGGNNEQFF.

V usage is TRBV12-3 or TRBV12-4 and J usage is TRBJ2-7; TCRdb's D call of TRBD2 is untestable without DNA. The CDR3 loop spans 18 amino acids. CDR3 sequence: CASSLTGRDHRSSYEQYF.

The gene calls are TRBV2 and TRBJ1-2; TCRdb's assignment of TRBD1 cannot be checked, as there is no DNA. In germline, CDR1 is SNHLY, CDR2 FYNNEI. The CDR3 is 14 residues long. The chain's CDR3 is CASRERQGGYGYTF.

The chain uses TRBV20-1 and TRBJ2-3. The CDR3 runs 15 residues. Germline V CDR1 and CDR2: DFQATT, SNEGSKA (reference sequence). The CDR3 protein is CSARDTRGSTDTQYF.

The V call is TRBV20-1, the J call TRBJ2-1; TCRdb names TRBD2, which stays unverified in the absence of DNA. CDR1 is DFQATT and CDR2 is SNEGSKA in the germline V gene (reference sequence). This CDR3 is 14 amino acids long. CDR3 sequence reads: CSASGGGRAYEQFF.

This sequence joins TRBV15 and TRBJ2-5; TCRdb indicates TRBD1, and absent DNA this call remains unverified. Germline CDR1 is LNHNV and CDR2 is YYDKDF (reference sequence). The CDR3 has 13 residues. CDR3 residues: CATKPGTKETQYF.

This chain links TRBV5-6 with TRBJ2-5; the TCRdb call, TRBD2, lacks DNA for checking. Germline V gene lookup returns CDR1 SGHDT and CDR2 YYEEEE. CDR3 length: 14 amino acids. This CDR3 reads CASSLVGREETQYF. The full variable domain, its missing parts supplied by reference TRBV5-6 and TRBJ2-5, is DAGVTQSPTHLIKTRGQQVTLRCSPKSGHDTVSWYQQALGQGPQFIFQYYEEEERQRGNFPDRFSGHQFPNYSSELNVNALLLGDSALYLCASSLVGREETQYFGPGTRLLVL.

CDR3: CSARLGLNQPQHF. The chain couples TRBV20-1 to TRBJ1-5. The CDR3 is made up of 13 amino acids. CDR1 and CDR2 from the germline V gene are DFQATT and SNEGSKA (reference sequence).

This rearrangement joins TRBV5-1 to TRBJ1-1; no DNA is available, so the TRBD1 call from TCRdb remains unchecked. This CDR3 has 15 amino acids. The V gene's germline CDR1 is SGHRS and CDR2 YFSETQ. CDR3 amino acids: CASSWGQGASTEAFF.

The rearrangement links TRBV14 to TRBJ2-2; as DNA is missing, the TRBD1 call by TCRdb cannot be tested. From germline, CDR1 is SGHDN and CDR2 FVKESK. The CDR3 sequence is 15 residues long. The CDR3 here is CASSSNYRVTGELFF. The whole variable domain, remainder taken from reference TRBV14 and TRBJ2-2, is EAGVTQFPSHSVIEKGQTVTLRCDPISGHDNLYWYRRVMGKEIKFLLHFVKESKQDESGMPNNRFLAERTGGTYSTLKVQPAELEDSGVYFCASSSNYRVTGELFFGEGSRLTVL.

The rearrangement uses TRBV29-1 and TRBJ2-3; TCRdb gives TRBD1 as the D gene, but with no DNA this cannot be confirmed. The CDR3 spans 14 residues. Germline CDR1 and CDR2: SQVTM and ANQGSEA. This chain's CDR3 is CSAGQYVETDTQYF.